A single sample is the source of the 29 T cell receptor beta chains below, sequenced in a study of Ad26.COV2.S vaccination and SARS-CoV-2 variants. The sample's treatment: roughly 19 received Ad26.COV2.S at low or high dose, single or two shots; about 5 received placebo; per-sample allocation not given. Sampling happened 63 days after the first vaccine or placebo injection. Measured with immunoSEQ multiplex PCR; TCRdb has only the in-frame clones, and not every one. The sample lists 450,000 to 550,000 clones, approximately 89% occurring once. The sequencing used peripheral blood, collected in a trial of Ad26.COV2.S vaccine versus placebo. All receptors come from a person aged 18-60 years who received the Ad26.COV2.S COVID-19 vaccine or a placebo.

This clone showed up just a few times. CDR3 in DNA: TGCGCCAGCAGCCGGGAGGGCTGGGCGAATTCACCCCTCCACTTT. This codes for CASSREGWANSPLHF. The chain uses TRBV5-1 and TRBJ1-6; D not resolved. Trimming cost V 4 bases and J 7 bases, with 15 bases left between them. This CDR3 contains 15 residues. Germline V lookup: CDR1 SGHRS, CDR2 YFSETQ.

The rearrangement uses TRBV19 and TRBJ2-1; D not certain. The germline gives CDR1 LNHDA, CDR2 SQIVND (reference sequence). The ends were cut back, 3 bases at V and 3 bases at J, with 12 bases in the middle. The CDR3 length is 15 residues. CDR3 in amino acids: CASSISAQNYNEQFF. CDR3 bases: TGTGCCAGTAGTATTTCGGCCCAAAACTACAATGAGCAGTTCTTC.

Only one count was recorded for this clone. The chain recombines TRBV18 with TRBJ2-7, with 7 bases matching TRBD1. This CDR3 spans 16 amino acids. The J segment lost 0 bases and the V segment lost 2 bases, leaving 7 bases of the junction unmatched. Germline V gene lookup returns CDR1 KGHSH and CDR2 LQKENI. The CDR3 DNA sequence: TGTGCCAGCTCACCAGGACAGGCGATCAACTCCTACGAGCAGTACTTC. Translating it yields CASSPGQAINSYEQYF.

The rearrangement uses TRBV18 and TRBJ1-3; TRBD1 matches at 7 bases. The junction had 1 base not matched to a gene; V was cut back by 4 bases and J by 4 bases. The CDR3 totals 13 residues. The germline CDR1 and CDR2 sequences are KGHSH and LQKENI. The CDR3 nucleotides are TGTGCCAGCTCACAGGGGGCAGGAAACACCATATATTTT. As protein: CASSQGAGNTIYF.

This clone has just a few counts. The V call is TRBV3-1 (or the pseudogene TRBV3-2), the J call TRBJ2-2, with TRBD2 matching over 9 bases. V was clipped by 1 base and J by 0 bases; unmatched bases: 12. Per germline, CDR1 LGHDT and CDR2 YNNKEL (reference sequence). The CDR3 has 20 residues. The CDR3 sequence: CASSQALRRGGQSNTGELFF. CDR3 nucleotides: TGTGCCAGCAGCCAAGCTCTGAGGCGGGGGGGCCAGTCGAACACCGGGGAGCTGTTTTTT.

The CDR3 sequence is CASSVFSRPSGANVLTF. The DNA for the CDR3 is TGTGCCAGCAGCGTATTCTCCCGGCCCTCTGGGGCCAACGTCCTGACTTTC. The V gene is TRBV9, the J gene TRBJ2-6; D is unresolved. CDR1 is SGDLS and CDR2 is YYNGEE in the germline V gene. V lost 1 base and J 0 bases, leaving 11 bases between the germline ends. The CDR3 covers 17 residues. The full variable domain, completed using reference TRBV9 and TRBJ2-6, is DSGVTQTPKHLITATGQRVTLRCSPRSGDLSVYWYQQSLDQGLQFLIQYYNGEERAKGNILERFSAQQFPDLHSELNLSSLELGDSALYFCASSVFSRPSGANVLTFGAGSRLTVL.

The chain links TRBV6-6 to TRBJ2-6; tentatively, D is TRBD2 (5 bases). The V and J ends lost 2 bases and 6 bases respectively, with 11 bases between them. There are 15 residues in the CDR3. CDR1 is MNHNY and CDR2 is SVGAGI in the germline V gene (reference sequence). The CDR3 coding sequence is TGTGCCAGCAGTTACCAGGCCCGGGAGGCCAACGTCCTGACTTTC. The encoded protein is CASSYQAREANVLTF.

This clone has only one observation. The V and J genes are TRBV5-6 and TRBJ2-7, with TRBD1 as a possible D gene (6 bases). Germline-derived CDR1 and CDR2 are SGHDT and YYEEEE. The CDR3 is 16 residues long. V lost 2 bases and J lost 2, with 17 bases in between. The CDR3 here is CASSLVGTRAPYEQYV. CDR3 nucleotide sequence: TGTGCCAGCAGCTTAGTAGGGACAAGGGCCCCCTACGAGCAGTACGTC.

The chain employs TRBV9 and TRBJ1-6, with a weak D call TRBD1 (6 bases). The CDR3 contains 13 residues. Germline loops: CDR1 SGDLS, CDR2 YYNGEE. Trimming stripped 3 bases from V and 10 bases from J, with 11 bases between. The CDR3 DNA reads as TGTGCCAGCAGCGCACAGGGACGCTCACCCCTCCACTTT. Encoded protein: CASSAQGRSPLHF.

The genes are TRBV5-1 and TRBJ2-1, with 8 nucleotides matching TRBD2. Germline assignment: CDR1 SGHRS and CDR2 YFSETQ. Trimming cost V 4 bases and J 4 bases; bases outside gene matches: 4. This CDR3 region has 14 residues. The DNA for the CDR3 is TGCGCCAGCAGCCCGGGGGGGTGGTACAATGAGCAGTTCTTC. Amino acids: CASSPGGWYNEQFF.

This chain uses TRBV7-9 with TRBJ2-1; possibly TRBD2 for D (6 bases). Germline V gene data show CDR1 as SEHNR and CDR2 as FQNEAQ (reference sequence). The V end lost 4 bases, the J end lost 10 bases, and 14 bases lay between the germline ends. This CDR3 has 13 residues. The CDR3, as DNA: TGTGCCAGCAGCTCTAGATGGGAGGACGAGCAGTTCTTC. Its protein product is CASSSRWEDEQFF. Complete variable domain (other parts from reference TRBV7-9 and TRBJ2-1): DTGVSQNPRHKITKRGQNVTFRCDPISEHNRLYWYRQTLGQGPEFLTYFQNEAQLEKSRLLSDRFSAERPKGSFSTLEIQRTEQGDSAMYLCASSSRWEDEQFFGPGTRLTVL.

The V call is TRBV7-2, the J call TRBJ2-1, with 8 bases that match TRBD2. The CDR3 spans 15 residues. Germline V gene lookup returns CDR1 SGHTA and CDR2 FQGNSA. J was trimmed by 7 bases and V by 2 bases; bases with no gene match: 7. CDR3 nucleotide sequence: TGTGCCAGCAGCTTAATAAGCGGGAGATTAAATGAGCAGTTCTTC. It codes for CASSLISGRLNEQFF. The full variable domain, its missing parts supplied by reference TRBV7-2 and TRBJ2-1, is GAGVSQSPSNKVTEKGKDVELRCDPISGHTALYWYRQSLGQGLEFLIYFQGNSAPDKSGLPSDRFSAERTGGSVSTLTIQRTQQEDSAVYLCASSLISGRLNEQFFGPGTRLTVL.

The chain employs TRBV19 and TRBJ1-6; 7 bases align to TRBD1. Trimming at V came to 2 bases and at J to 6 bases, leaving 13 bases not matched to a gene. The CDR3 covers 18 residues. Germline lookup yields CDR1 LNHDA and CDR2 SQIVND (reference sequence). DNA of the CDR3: TGTGCCAGTAGTATAAGCCTCACACTTCAGGGGGGTAATTCACCCCTCCACTTT. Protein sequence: CASSISLTLQGGNSPLHF.

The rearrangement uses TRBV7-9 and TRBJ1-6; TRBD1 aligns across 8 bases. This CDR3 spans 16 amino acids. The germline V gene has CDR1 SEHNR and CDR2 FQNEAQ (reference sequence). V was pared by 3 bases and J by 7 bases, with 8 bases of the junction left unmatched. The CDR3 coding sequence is TGTGCCAGCAGCTTCCAACCGACAGGGGACAATTCACCCCTCCACTTT. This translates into CASSFQPTGDNSPLHF. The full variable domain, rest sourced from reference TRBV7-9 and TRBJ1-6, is DTGVSQNPRHKITKRGQNVTFRCDPISEHNRLYWYRQTLGQGPEFLTYFQNEAQLEKSRLLSDRFSAERPKGSFSTLEIQRTEQGDSAMYLCASSFQPTGDNSPLHFGNGTRLTVT.

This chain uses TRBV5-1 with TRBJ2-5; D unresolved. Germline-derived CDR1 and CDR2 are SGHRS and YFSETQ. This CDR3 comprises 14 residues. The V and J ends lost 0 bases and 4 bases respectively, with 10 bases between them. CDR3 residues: CASSLGVARETQYF. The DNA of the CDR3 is TGCGCCAGCAGCTTGGGGGTTGCGAGAGAGACCCAGTACTTC.

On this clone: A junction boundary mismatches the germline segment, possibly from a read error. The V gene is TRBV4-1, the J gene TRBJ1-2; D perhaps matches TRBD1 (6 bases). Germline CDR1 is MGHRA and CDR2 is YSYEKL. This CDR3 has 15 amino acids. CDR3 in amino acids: CARSRSGGSPYGYTF. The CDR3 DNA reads TGCGCCCGCAGCCGAAGCGGGGGCAGCCCCTATGGCTACACCTTC.

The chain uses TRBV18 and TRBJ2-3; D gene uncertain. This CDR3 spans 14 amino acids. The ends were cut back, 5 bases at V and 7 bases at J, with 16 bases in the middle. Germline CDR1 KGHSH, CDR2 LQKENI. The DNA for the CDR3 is TGTGCCAGCTCAACCCCTAACACATTATATACGCAGTATTTT. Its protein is CASSTPNTLYTQYF.

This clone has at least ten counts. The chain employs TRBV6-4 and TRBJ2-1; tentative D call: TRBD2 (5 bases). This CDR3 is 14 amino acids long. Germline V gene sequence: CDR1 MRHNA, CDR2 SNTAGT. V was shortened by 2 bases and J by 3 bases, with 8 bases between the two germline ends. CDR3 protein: CASSDEGDYNEQFF. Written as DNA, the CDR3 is TGTGCCAGCAGTGACGAGGGAGACTACAATGAGCAGTTCTTC.

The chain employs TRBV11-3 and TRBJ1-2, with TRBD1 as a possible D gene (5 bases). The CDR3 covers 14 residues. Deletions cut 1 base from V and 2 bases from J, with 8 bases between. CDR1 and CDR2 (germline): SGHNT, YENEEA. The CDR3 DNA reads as TGTGCCAGCAGCTTAGGAGGGGCGAACTATGGCTACACCTTC. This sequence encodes CASSLGGANYGYTF. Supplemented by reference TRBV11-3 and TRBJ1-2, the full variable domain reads EAGVVQSPRYKIIEKKQPVAFWCNPISGHNTLYWYLQNLGQGPELLIRYENEEAVDDSQLPKDRFSAERLKGVDSTLKIQPAELGDSAVYLCASSLGGANYGYTFGSGTRLTVV.

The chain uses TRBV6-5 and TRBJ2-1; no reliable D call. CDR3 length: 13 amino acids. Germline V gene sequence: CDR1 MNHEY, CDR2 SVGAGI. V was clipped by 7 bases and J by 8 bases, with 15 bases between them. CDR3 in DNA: TGTGCCAGCACTGCCTTGGGTGACGATGAGCAGTTCTTC. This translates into CASTALGDDEQFF.

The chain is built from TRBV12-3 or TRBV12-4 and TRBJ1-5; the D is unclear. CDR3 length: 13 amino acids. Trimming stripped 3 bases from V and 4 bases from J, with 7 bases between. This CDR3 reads CASSFTVNQPQHF. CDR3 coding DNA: TGTGCCAGCAGTTTTACAGTAAATCAGCCCCAGCATTTT.

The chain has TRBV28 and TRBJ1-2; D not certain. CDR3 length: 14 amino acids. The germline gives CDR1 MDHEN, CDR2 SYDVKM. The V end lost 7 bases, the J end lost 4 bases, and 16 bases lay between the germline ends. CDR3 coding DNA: TGTGCCAGCACCCTGGCCTCTTTGGGCTATGGCTACACCTTC. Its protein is CASTLASLGYGYTF.

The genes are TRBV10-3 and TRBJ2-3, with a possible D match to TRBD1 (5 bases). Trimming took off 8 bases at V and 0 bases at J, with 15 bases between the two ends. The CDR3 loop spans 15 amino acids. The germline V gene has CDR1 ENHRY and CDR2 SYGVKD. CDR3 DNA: TGTGCCATCCAGAAAACAGGAGCTAGCACAGATACGCAGTATTTT. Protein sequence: CAIQKTGASTDTQYF.

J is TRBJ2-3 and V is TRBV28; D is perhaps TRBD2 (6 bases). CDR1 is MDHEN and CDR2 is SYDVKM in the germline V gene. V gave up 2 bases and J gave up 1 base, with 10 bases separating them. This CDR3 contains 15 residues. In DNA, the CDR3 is TGTGCCAGCAGTTTAGTGACGGGAGGCACAGATACGCAGTATTTT. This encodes CASSLVTGGTDTQYF.

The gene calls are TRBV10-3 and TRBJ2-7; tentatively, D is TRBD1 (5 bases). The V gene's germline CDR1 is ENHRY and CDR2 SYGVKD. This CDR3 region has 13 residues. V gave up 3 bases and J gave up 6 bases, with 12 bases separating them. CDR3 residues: CAISEAGLSEQYF. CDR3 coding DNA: TGTGCCATCAGTGAAGCAGGGTTAAGCGAGCAGTACTTC.

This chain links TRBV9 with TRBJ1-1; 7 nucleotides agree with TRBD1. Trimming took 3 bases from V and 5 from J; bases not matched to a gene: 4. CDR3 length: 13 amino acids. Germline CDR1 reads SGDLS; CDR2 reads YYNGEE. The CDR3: CASSAGGLTEAFF. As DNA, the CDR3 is TGTGCCAGCAGCGCAGGGGGGCTGACTGAAGCTTTCTTT.

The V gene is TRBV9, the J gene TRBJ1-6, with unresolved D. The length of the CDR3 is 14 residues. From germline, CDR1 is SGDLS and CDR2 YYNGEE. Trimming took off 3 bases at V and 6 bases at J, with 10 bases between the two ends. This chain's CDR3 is CASSGLGLNSPLHF. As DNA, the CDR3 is TGTGCCAGCAGCGGGTTGGGTCTTAATTCACCCCTCCACTTT.

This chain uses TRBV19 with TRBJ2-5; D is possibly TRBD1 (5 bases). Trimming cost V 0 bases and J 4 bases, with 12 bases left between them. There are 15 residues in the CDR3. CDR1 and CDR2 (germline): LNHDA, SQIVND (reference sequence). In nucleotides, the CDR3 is TGTGCCAGTAGTATAGAAGGAACAGGATTAGAGACCCAGTACTTC. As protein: CASSIEGTGLETQYF. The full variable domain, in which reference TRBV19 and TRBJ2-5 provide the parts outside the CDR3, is DGGITQSPKYLFRKEGQNVTLSCEQNLNHDAMYWYRQDPGQGLRLIYYSQIVNDFQKGDIAEGYSVSREKKESFPLTVTSAQKNPTAFYLCASSIEGTGLETQYFGPGTRLLVL.

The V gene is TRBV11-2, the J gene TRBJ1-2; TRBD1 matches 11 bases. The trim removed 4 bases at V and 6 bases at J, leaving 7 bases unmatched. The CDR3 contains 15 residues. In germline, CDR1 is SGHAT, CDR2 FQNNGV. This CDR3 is CASSSPRTGGHGYTF. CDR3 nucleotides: TGTGCCAGCAGCTCCCCTCGGACAGGGGGCCATGGCTACACCTTC.